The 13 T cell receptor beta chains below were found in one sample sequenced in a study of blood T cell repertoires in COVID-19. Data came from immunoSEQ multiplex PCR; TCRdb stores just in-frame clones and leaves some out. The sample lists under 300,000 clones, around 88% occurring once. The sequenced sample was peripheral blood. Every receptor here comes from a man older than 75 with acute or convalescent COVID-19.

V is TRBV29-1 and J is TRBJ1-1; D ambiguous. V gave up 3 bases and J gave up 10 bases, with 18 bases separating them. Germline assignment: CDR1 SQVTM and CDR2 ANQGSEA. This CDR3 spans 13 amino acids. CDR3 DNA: TGCAGCGTTGAGGGTGCGGCTCTCACGGGAGCTTTCTTT. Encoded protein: CSVEGAALTGAFF.

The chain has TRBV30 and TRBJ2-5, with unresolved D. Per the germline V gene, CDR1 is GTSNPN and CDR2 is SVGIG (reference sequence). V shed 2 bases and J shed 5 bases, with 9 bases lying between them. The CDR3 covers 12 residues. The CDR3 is CAWSMVRETQYF. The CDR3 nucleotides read TGTGCCTGGAGTATGGTCAGGGAGACCCAGTACTTC.

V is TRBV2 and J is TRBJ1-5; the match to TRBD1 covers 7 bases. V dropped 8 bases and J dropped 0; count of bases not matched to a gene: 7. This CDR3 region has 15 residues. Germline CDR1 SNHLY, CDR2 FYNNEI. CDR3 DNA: TGTGCCAGCGCGGAGGGACAGAATAGCAATCAGCCCCAGCATTTT. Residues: CASAEGQNSNQPQHF.

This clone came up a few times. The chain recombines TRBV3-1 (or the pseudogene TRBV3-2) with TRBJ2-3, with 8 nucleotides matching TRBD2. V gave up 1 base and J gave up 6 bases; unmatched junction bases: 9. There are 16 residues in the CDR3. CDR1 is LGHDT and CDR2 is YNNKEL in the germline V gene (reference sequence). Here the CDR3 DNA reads TGTGCCAGCAGCCAAGTGGGGACTAGTTTAAGTGATACGCAGTATTTT. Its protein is CASSQVGTSLSDTQYF.

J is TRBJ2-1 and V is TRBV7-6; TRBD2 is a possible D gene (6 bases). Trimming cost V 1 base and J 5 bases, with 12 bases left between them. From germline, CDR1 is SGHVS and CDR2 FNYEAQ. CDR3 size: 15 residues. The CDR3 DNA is TGTGCCAGCAGCTTAGACGGGAGAAGGGACAATGAGCAGTTCTTC. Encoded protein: CASSLDGRRDNEQFF.

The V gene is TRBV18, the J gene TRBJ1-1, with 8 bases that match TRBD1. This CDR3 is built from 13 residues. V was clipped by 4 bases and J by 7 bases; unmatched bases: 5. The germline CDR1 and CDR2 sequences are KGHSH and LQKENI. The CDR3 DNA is TGTGCCAGCTCACTAGAACAGGGGGGTGAAGCTTTCTTT. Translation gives CASSLEQGGEAFF.

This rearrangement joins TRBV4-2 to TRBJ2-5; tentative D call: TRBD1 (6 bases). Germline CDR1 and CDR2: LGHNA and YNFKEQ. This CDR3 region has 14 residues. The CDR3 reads CATSRGHGEETQYF. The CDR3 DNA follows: TGTGCTACCTCGAGGGGACACGGGGAAGAGACCCAGTACTTC.

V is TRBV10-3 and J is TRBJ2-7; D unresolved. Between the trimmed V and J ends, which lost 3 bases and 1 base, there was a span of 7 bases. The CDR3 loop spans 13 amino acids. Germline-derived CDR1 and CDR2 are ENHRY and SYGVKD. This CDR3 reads CAISEHKSYEQYF. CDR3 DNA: TGTGCCATCAGTGAACACAAGTCCTACGAGCAGTACTTC.

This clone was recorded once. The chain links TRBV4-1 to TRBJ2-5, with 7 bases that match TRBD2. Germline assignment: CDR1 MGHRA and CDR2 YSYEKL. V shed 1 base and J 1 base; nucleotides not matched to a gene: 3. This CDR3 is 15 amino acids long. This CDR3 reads CASSQGGTIQETQYF. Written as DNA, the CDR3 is TGCGCCAGCAGCCAAGGGGGGACTATCCAAGAGACCCAGTACTTC.

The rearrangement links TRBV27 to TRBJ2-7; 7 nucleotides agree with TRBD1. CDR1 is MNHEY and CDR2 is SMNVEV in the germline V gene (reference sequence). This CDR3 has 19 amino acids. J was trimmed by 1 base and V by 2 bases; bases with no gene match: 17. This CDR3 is CASSLRLSRGAGGSYEQYF. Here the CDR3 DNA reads TGTGCCAGCAGTTTACGACTGAGCCGTGGGGCAGGGGGATCCTACGAGCAGTACTTC.

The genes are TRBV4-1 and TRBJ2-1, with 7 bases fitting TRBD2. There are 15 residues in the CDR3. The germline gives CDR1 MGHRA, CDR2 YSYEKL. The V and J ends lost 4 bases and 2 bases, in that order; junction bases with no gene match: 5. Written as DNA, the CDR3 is TGCGCCAGCAGCCTCCAGGGAGGGCCCTACAATGAGCAGTTCTTC. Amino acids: CASSLQGGPYNEQFF.

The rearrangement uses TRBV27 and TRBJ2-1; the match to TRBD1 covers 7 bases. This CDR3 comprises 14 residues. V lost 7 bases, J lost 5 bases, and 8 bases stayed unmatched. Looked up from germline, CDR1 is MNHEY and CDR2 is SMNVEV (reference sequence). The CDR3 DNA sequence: TGTGCCAGCAAACCCGGGACAGACCACAATGAGCAGTTCTTC. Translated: CASKPGTDHNEQFF.

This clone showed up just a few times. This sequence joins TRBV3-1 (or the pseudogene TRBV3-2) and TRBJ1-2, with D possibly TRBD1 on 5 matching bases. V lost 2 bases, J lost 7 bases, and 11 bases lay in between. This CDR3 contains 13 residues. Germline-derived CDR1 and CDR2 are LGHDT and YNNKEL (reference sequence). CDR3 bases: TGTGCCAGCAGCCAATCAGGGCCGTCTGGCTACACCTTC. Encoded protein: CASSQSGPSGYTF.